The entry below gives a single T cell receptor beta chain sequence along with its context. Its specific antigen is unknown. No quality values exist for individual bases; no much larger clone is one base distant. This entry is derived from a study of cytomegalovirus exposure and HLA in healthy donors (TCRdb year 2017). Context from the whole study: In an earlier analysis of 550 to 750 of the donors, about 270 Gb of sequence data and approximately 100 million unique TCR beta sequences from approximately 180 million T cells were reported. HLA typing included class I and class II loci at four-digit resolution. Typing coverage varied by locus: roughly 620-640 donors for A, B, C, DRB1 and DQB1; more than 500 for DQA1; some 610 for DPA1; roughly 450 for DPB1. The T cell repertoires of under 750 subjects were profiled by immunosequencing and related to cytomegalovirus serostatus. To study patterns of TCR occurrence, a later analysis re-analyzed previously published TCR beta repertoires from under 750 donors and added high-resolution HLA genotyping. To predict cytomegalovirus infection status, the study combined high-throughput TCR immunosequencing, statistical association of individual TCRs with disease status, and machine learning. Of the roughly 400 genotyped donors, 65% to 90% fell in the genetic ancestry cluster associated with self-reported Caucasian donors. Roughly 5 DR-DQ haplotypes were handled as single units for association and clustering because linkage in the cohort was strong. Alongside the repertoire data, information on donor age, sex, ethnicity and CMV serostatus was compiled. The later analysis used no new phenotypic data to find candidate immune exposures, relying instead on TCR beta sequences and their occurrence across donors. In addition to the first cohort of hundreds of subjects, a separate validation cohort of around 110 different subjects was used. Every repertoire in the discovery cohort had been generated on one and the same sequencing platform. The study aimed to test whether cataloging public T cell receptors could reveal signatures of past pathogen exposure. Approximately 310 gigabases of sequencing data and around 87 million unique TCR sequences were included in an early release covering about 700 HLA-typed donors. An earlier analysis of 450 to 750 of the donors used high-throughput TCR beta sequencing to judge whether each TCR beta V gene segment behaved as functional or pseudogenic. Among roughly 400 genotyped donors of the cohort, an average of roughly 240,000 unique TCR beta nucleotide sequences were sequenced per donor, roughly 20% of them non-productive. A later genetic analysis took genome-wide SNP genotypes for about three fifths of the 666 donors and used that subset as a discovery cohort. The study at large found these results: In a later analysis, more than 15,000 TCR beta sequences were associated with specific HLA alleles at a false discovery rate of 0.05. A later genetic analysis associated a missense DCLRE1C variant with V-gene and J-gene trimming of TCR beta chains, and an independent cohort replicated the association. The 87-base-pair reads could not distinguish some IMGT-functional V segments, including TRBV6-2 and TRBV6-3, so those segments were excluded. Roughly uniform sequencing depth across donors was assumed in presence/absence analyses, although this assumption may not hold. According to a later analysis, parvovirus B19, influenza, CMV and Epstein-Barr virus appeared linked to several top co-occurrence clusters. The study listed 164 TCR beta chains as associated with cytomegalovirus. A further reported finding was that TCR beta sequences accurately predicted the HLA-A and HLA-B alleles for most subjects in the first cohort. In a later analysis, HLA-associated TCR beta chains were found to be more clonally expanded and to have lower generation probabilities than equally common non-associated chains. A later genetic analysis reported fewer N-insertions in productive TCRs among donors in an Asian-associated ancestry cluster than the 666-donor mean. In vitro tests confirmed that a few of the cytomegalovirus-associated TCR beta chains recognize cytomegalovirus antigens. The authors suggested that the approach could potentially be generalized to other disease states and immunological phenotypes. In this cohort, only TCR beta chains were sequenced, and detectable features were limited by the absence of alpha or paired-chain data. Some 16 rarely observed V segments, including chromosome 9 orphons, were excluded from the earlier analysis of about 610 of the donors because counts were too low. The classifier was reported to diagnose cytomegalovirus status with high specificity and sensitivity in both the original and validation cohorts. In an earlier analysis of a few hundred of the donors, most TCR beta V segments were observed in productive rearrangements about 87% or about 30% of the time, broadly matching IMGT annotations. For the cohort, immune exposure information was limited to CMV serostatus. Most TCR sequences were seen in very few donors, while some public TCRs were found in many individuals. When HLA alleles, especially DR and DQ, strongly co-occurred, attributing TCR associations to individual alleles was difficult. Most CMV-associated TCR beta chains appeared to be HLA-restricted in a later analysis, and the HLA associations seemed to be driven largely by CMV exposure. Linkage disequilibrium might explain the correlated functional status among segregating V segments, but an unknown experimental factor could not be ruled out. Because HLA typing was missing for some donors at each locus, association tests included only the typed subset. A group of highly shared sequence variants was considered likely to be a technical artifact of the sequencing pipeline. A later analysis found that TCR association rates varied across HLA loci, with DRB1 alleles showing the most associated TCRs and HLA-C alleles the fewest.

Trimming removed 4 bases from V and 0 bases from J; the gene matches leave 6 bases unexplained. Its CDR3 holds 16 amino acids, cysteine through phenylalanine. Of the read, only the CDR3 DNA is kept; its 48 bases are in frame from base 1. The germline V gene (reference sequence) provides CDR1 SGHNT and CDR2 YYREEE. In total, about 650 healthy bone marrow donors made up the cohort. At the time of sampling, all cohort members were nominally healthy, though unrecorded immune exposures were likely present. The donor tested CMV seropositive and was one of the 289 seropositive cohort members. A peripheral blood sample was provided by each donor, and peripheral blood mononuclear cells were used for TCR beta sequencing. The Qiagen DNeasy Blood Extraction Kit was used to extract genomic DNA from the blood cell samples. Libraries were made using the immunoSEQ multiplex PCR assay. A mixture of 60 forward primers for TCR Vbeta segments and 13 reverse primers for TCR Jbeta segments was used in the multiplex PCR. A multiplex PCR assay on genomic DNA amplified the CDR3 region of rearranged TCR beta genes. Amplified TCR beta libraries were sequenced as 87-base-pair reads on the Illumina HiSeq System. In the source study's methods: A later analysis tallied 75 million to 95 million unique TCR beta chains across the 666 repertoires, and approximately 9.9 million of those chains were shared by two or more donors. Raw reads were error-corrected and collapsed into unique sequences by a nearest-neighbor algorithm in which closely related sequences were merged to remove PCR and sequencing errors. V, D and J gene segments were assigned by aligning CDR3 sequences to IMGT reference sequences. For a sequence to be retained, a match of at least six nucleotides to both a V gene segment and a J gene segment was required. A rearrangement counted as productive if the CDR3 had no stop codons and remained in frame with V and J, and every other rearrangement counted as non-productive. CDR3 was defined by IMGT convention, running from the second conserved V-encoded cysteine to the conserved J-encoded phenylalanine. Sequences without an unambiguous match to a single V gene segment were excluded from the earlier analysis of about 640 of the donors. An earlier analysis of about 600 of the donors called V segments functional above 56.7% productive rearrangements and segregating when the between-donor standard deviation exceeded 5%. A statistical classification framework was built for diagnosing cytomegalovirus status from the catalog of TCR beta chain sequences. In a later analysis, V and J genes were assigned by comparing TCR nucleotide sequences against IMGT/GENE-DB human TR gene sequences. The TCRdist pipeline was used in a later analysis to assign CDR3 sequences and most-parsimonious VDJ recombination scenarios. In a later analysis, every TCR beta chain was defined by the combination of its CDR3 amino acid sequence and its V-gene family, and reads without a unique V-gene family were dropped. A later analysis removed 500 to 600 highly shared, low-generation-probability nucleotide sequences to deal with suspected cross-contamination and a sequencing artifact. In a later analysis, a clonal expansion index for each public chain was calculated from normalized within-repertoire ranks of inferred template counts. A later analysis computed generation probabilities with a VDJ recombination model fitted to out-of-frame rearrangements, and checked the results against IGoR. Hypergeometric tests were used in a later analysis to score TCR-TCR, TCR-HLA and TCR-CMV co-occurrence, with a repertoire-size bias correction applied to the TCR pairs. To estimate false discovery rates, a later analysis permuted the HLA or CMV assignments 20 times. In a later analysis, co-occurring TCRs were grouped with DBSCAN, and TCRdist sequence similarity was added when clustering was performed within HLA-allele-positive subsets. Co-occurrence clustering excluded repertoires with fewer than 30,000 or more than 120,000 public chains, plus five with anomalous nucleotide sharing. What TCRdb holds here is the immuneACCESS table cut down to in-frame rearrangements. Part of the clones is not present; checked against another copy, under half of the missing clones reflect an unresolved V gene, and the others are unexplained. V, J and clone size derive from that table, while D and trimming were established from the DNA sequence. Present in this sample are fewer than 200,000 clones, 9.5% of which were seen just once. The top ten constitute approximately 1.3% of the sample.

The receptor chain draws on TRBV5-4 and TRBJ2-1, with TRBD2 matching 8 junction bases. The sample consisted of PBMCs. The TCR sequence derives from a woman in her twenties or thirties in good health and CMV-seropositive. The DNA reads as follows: TGTGCCAGCAGCCCCTCCGGGACTAGCTCCTACAATGAGCAGTTCTTC. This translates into CASSPSGTSSYNEQFF.